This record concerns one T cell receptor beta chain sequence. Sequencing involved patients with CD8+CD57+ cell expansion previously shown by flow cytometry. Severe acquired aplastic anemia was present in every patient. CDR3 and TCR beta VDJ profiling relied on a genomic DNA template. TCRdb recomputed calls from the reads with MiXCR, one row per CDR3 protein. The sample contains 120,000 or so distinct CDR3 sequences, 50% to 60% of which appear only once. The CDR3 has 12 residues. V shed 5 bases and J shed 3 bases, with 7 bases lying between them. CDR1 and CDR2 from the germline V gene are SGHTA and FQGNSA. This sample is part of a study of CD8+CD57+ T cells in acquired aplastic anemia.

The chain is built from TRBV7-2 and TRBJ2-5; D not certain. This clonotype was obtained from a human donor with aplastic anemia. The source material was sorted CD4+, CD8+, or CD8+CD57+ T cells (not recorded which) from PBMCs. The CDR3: CASSHIEETQYF. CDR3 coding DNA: TGTGCCAGCAGCCACATAGAAGAGACCCAGTACTTC.